The 25 T cell receptor beta chains below come from one sample, sequenced in a study of control samples from healthy donors and cancer patients. Profiling relied on immunoSEQ multiplex PCR, and the TCRdb table lists in-frame clones only, not all of them. The sample has roughly 130,000 clones; 85% to 95% are singletons. The sample taken for sequencing was PBMCs. These receptors originate from a man between 60 and 70 years old with colorectal cancer.

This chain links TRBV2 with TRBJ2-3; TRBD2 matches 9 bases. The length of the CDR3 is 15 residues. With V trimmed by 5 bases and J by 0 bases, 3 bases remained unmatched. Germline CDR1 is SNHLY and CDR2 is FYNNEI. The CDR3 region is CASSLSGGSTDTQYF. CDR3 sequence (DNA): TGTGCCAGCAGTTTGAGCGGGGGGAGCACAGATACGCAGTATTTT.

This chain links TRBV6-6 with TRBJ1-2; D gene unclear. Between the trimmed V and J ends, which lost 3 bases and 5 bases, there was a span of 7 bases. Germline lookup yields CDR1 MNHNY and CDR2 SVGAGI (reference sequence). The CDR3 contains 12 residues. The CDR3 nucleotides are TGTGCCAGCAGTTATTTGAGTTATGGCTACACCTTC. Protein sequence: CASSYLSYGYTF.

The chain uses TRBV4-2 and TRBJ2-5, with TRBD2 matching over 7 bases. Germline V lookup: CDR1 LGHNA, CDR2 YNFKEQ. Trimming took 8 bases from V and 1 from J; bases not matched to a gene: 13. The CDR3 runs 16 residues. The CDR3 DNA follows: TGTGCCAGCTCCCCAAAGTGGAGCGGGGTCCAAGAGACCCAGTACTTC. Encoded protein: CASSPKWSGVQETQYF.

The chain joins TRBV30 to TRBJ2-1; no firm D call. The V gene lost 4 bases and the J gene lost 5 bases, with 12 bases spanning the gap. Germline V gives CDR1 GTSNPN, CDR2 SVGIG (reference sequence). The CDR3 has 13 residues. The CDR3 DNA is TGTGCCTGGACCCAGACTGTAGACAATGAGCAGTTCTTC. Protein product: CAWTQTVDNEQFF.

The CDR3 DNA sequence: TGTGCCAGCAGCTTCGTAGCGGGGGGGCCCGGGGAGCTGTTTTTT. Translated, it gives CASSFVAGGPGELFF. This chain uses TRBV5-4 with TRBJ2-2; 11 nucleotides match TRBD2. The trim removed 2 bases at V and 6 bases at J, leaving 3 bases unmatched. Germline CDR1 reads SGHNT; CDR2 reads YYREEE (reference sequence). The CDR3 totals 15 residues.

The V gene is TRBV6-1, the J gene TRBJ2-4; D is possibly TRBD1 or TRBD2 (6 bases each). The germline V gene encodes CDR1 MNHNS and CDR2 SASEGT. V gave up 2 bases and J gave up 13 bases, with 18 bases separating them. This CDR3 has 14 residues. CDR3 nucleotides: TGTGCCAGCAGTGAATTCCTTGGGGGGCGCAGACAGTACTTC. Protein product: CASSEFLGGRRQYF.

The rearrangement joins TRBV10-3 to TRBJ1-3, with TRBD1 identical over 7 bases. Trimming removed 7 bases from V and 0 bases from J; junction bases left unmatched: 9. Germline-derived CDR1 and CDR2 are ENHRY and SYGVKD. The CDR3 loop spans 16 amino acids. CDR3 coding DNA: TGTGCCATCAAGGGAGGGACAGCTCACTCTGGAAACACCATATATTTT. It is translated as CAIKGGTAHSGNTIYF.

V gene TRBV9 combines with J gene TRBJ1-4; 9 positions match TRBD1. Trimming took 8 bases from V and 4 from J; bases not matched to a gene: 6. CDR1 SGDLS and CDR2 YYNGEE come from the germline V gene. The CDR3 is made up of 14 amino acids. Here the CDR3 reads CARAPDRGNEKLFF. The CDR3 DNA reads as TGTGCCAGGGCGCCGGACAGGGGTAATGAAAAACTGTTTTTT.

V usage is TRBV7-2 and J usage is TRBJ2-5; TRBD2 matches at 11 bases. V gave up 5 bases and J gave up 2 bases; unmatched junction bases: 7. The V gene's germline CDR1 is SGHTA and CDR2 FQGNSA. This CDR3 is built from 16 residues. The CDR3 DNA reads as TGTGCCAGCAGCCGCTTCATAGCGGGGGGGCAAGAGACCCAGTACTTC. The encoded protein is CASSRFIAGGQETQYF.

The chain joins TRBV10-3 to TRBJ1-2, with 8 bases fitting TRBD1. This CDR3 contains 16 residues. The germline gives CDR1 ENHRY, CDR2 SYGVKD. V shed 7 bases, J shed 6 bases, and the junction held 16 bases outside the gene matches. CDR3 nucleotides: TGTGCCATCACGGTCTCGGGGGACAGGCGTCCCAATGGCTACACCTTC. As protein: CAITVSGDRRPNGYTF.

The genes are TRBV6-2 or TRBV6-3 and TRBJ2-3; 7 bases agree with TRBD1. The CDR3 consists of 16 residues. The V gene end was trimmed by 6 bases and the J gene end by 4 bases; junction bases not matched to a gene: 13. CDR1 is MNHEY, CDR2 SVGEGT, per germline. The CDR3 nucleotides read TGTGCCAGCAGCCTAAACGCACAGGGGCTGGCAGATACGCAGTATTTT. Protein product: CASSLNAQGLADTQYF.

Notes on this clone: The same CDR3 arises from other DNA sequences in this sample as well. This CDR3 reads CSVKGSGNQPQHF. In DNA, the CDR3 is TGCAGCGTGAAAGGTAGCGGAAATCAGCCCCAGCATTTT. This sequence joins TRBV29-1 and TRBJ1-5; D uncertain. The V gene's germline CDR1 is SQVTM and CDR2 ANQGSEA. V shed 6 bases and J shed 4 bases, with 13 bases lying between them. The CDR3 runs to 13 residues.

J is TRBJ1-6 and V is TRBV30; a weak D match, TRBD1 (6 bases). Germline V gene sequence: CDR1 GTSNPN, CDR2 SVGIG (reference sequence). The germline V and J ends were trimmed by 5 bases and 6 bases, with 14 bases remaining between them. CDR3 length: 14 amino acids. CDR3 nucleotides: TGTGCCTGGGGCCGGGACACTGTTAATTCACCCCTCCACTTT. This gives the protein CAWGRDTVNSPLHF.

V and J are TRBV24-1 and TRBJ2-2; no definite D call. The ends were cut back, 2 bases at V and 7 bases at J, with 16 bases in the middle. Germline CDR1 reads KGHDR; CDR2 reads SFDVKD. This CDR3 spans 16 amino acids. The CDR3 bases are TGTGCCACCAGTGATTCTGCCCCACTTGGGATCGGGGAGCTGTTTTTT. The encoded protein is CATSDSAPLGIGELFF.

The rearrangement links TRBV29-1 to TRBJ1-2, with D possibly matching TRBD1 (6 bases). Trimming cost V 3 bases and J 5 bases, with 10 bases left between them. The CDR3 is 12 amino acids. Germline V gene data show CDR1 as SQVTM and CDR2 as ANQGSEA. The CDR3 sequence is CSVDSGQYGYTF. The CDR3 DNA reads TGCAGCGTTGATTCTGGACAGTATGGCTACACCTTC.

The chain combines TRBV11-2 with TRBJ2-2; D ambiguous. The CDR3 is made up of 12 amino acids. Trimming took 2 bases from V and 3 from J, leaving 1 base between them. Per the germline V gene, CDR1 is SGHAT and CDR2 is FQNNGV. CDR3 in amino acids: CASSLYTGELFF. The CDR3 region has the DNA TGTGCCAGCAGCTTATACACCGGGGAGCTGTTTTTT.

The CDR3, as DNA: TGTGCCAGCAGCTTGTCACAGGGATCCTATGGCTACACCTTC. This sequence encodes CASSLSQGSYGYTF. V usage is TRBV5-4 and J usage is TRBJ1-2; D may be TRBD1 (6 bases). The CDR3 extends over 14 amino acids. Trimming removed 1 base at V and 4 bases at J, with 11 bases between. Germline V gene lookup returns CDR1 SGHNT and CDR2 YYREEE (reference sequence).

V is TRBV3-1 (or the pseudogene TRBV3-2) and J is TRBJ2-1; TRBD2 is a possible D gene (6 bases). Trimming left V 0 bases short and J 9 bases short, with 15 bases between. CDR3 length equals 15 residues. Germline V CDR1 and CDR2: LGHDT, YNNKEL (reference sequence). Here the CDR3 reads CASSQDWGGRGEQFF. Written as DNA, the CDR3 is TGTGCCAGCAGCCAAGACTGGGGTGGGCGGGGTGAGCAGTTCTTC.

This clone was detected only a few times. This sequence joins TRBV3-1 (or the pseudogene TRBV3-2) and TRBJ2-7; D is undetermined. Germline assignment: CDR1 LGHDT and CDR2 YNNKEL (reference sequence). The CDR3 extends over 11 amino acids. The germline V and J ends were trimmed by 8 bases and 3 bases, with 8 bases remaining between them. CDR3 DNA: TGTGCCAGCGAAGGAGTCTACGAGCAGTACTTC. Translated, it gives CASEGVYEQYF.

The chain recombines TRBV28 with TRBJ1-2; D is uncertain. Germline values: CDR1 MDHEN, CDR2 SYDVKM. Trimming took off 5 bases at V and 7 bases at J, with 11 bases between the two ends. This CDR3 has 12 amino acids. This chain's CDR3 is CASSRGMGGYTF. As DNA, the CDR3 is TGTGCCAGCAGTAGAGGGATGGGTGGCTACACCTTC.

This clone was seen only once. This chain uses TRBV3-1 (or the pseudogene TRBV3-2) with TRBJ1-2; TRBD1 aligns across 12 bases. The CDR3 has 19 residues. V lost 3 bases and J lost 0; bases outside the gene matches: 11. Germline V gives CDR1 LGHDT, CDR2 YNNKEL (reference sequence). This CDR3 reads CASSHPQGGQGASNYGYTF. The CDR3 nucleotides read TGTGCCAGCAGCCACCCACAGGGGGGACAGGGGGCCTCTAACTATGGCTACACCTTC.

The chain is built from TRBV19 and TRBJ1-2; the D is unclear. Germline V CDR1 and CDR2: LNHDA, SQIVND (reference sequence). Trimming removed 3 bases from V and 2 bases from J, with 7 bases in between. CDR3 length: 13 residues. CDR3 amino acids: CASSMDPNYGYTF. DNA for the CDR3: TGTGCCAGTAGTATGGACCCCAACTATGGCTACACCTTC.

The chain joins TRBV5-5 to TRBJ2-7, with 10 positions matching TRBD1. The V segment lost 2 bases and the J segment 3 bases; nucleotides outside the gene matches: 5. The CDR3 runs to 15 residues. Germline CDR1 SGHKS, CDR2 YYEKEE (reference sequence). The CDR3: CASSFRQGANYEQYF. The CDR3 nucleotides are TGTGCCAGCAGCTTTCGACAGGGGGCAAACTACGAGCAGTACTTC.

The chain is built from TRBV10-3 and TRBJ2-4; 8 bases are shared with TRBD1. The V segment lost 8 bases and the J segment 6 bases; nucleotides outside the gene matches: 6. The germline V gene has CDR1 ENHRY and CDR2 SYGVKD. The CDR3 extends over 13 amino acids. CDR3 DNA: TGTGCCATCCGCCAGGGGGCCGGAAACATTCAGTACTTC. It translates to CAIRQGAGNIQYF.

This clone was observed a few times. The chain recombines TRBV12-3 or TRBV12-4 with TRBJ2-7; the match to TRBD2 covers 7 bases. The V segment lost 1 base and the J segment 5 bases; nucleotides outside the gene matches: 2. The CDR3 extends over 13 amino acids. CDR3: CASSLGGGDEQYF. The CDR3 DNA reads TGTGCCAGCAGTTTAGGGGGAGGGGACGAGCAGTACTTC.